This entry describes one T cell receptor beta chain. Its antigen remains unknown. These data belong to a study of OX40 agonist ivuxolimab in advanced cancers. Study-wide background: Ivuxolimab, which patients received intravenously every 2 weeks, was dosed at 0.01 to 10 mg/kg. Subjects had a mean age of around 60 years, with a range of about 23 to 79; just over 80% were male. Partial responses were observed in three patients, of whom one had hepatocellular carcinoma and two had cutaneous melanoma.

Some clones are missing from TCRdb's copy, which holds only in-frame ones; the method was immunoSEQ multiplex PCR. The sample holds 70,000 or so clones, over 80% seen once. The CDR3 length is 11 residues. Trimming left V 8 bases short and J 1 base short, with 5 bases between. CDR1 is MNHEY and CDR2 is SVGAGI in the germline V gene. General observations from the study: Average numbers of expanded clones were greater in CD8+ T cells than in CD4+.

The gene calls are TRBV6-5 and TRBJ1-2; D not certain. The sequence was obtained from an adult with an advanced solid tumor such as melanoma, head and neck, liver or kidney cancer. Specimen: CD4+ or CD8+ T cells sorted from blood, collected in a trial of the OX40 agonist ivuxolimab. CDR3 sequence reads: CASGDNYGYTF. CDR3 DNA sequence: TGTGCCAGCGGGGATAACTATGGCTACACCTTC.